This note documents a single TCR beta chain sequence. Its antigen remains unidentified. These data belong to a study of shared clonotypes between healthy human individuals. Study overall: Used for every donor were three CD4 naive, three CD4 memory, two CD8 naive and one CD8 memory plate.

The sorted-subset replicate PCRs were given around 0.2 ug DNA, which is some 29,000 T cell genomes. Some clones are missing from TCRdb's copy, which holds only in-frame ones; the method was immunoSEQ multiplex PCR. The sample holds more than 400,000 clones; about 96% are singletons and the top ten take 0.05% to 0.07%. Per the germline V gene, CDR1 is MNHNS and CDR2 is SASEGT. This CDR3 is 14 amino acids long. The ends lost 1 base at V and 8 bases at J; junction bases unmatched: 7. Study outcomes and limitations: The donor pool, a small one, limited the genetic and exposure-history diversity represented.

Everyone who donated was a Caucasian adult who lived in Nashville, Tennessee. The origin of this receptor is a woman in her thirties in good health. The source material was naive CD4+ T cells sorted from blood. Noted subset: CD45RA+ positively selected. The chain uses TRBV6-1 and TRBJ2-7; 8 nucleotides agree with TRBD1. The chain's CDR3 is CASSEEQDRAKQYF. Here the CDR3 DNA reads TGTGCCAGCAGTGAAGAGCAGGACAGGGCAAAGCAGTACTTC.